These 26 T cell receptor beta chains originate from one sample sequenced in a study of cytomegalovirus exposure and HLA in healthy donors. The PCR was carried out with 60 Vbeta primers and 13 Jbeta primers. Assay used: immunoSEQ multiplex PCR; TCRdb lists only in-frame clones, some missing. The sample lists 130,000 to 150,000 clones, 70% to 75% seen once, with 13% to 15% in the top ten. Sequences were obtained from PBMCs. The receptors come from a human donor in good health.

The chain combines TRBV18 with TRBJ1-1, with 10 nucleotides matching TRBD1. Germline CDR1 and CDR2: KGHSH and LQKENI. There are 13 residues in the CDR3. Unmatched junction bases numbered 5, after V lost 3 bases and J lost 10 bases. CDR3 nucleotide sequence: TGTGCCAGCTCACCGGACGGGACAGGGGTAGCTTTCTTT. Amino acid sequence: CASSPDGTGVAFF.

The rearrangement links TRBV19 to TRBJ2-5; 8 positions match TRBD2. The junction had 5 bases not matched to a gene; V was cut back by 3 bases and J by 5 bases. The germline V gene has CDR1 LNHDA and CDR2 SQIVND (reference sequence). CDR3 length: 14 residues. The CDR3 region has the DNA TGTGCCAGTAGTATCCGACTAGCGAGTGAGACCCAGTACTTC. Its protein product is CASSIRLASETQYF.

On this clone: The same CDR3 is also encoded by other DNA sequences in this sample. This chain uses TRBV29-1 with TRBJ2-3; TRBD2 matches at 11 bases. Germline loops: CDR1 SQVTM, CDR2 ANQGSEA. The CDR3 has 16 residues. V was pared by 6 bases and J by 4 bases, with 12 bases of the junction left unmatched. The CDR3 DNA follows: TGCAGCGTCCCGAACCGACTAGCGGGATTTCCAGATACGCAGTATTTT. Its translation: CSVPNRLAGFPDTQYF.

This chain uses TRBV19 with TRBJ1-3; D remains ambiguous. CDR1 LNHDA and CDR2 SQIVND come from the germline V gene (reference sequence). The CDR3 extends over 17 amino acids. The V gene lost 2 bases and the J gene lost 0 bases, with 14 bases spanning the gap. CDR3 nucleotides: TGTGCCAGTAGTATATTTGCGGGTTTTTCCTCTGGAAACACCATATATTTT. It yields the protein CASSIFAGFSSGNTIYF.

The gene calls are TRBV5-8 and TRBJ1-2; TRBD1 might be the D (6 bases). The CDR3 totals 18 residues. Between the trimmed V and J ends, which lost 4 bases and 0 bases, there was a span of 22 bases. Germline-derived CDR1 and CDR2 are SGHTS and YDEGEE. In DNA, the CDR3 is TGTGCCAGCAGCCCGGACAGTTTCGGGAAACTAGCTAACTATGGCTACACCTTC. Its translation: CASSPDSFGKLANYGYTF.

The V call is TRBV28, the J call TRBJ1-6; no definite D call. This CDR3 is built from 13 residues. CDR1 MDHEN and CDR2 SYDVKM come from the germline V gene. The V end was cut by 8 bases, the J end by 0 bases, with 5 bases between. The CDR3: CASQNSYNSPLHF. CDR3 in DNA: TGTGCCAGCCAGAACTCCTATAATTCACCCCTCCACTTT.

The rearrangement joins TRBV11-2 to TRBJ2-5, with 9 bases identical to TRBD2. With V trimmed by 3 bases and J by 9 bases, 8 bases remained unmatched. The germline V gene encodes CDR1 SGHAT and CDR2 FQNNGV. The CDR3 extends over 14 amino acids. The CDR3: CASSLERGVSAQYF. In nucleotides, the CDR3 is TGTGCCAGCAGCTTGGAGCGGGGGGTTTCGGCCCAGTACTTC.

This chain joins TRBV5-1 and TRBJ1-2, with D unclear. CDR3 length equals 14 residues. Trimming stripped 4 bases from V and 0 bases from J, with 10 bases between. Germline-derived CDR1 and CDR2 are SGHRS and YFSETQ. The CDR3: CASSLAGTNYGYTF. CDR3 coding DNA: TGCGCCAGCAGCCTGGCGGGGACTAACTATGGCTACACCTTC.

The V and J genes are TRBV29-1 and TRBJ2-6; D is possibly TRBD2 (6 bases). From germline, CDR1 is SQVTM and CDR2 ANQGSEA. CDR3 length: 15 residues. Trimming removed 4 bases at V and 3 bases at J, with 13 bases between. The DNA of the CDR3 is TGCAGCGTTGCGGCGGGGTTCGGTGGGGCCAACGTCCTGACTTTC. Protein sequence: CSVAAGFGGANVLTF.

This chain uses TRBV5-4 with TRBJ2-3; D possibly corresponds to TRBD2 (5 bases). The germline V gene encodes CDR1 SGHNT and CDR2 YYREEE (reference sequence). V was pared by 4 bases and J by 10 bases, with 10 bases between. This CDR3 spans 11 amino acids. The CDR3 DNA is TGTGCCAGCAGCGTCCCGGGGTCGCAGTATTTT. Translated: CASSVPGSQYF.

The chain carries TRBV18 and TRBJ1-1; tentative D call: TRBD1 (5 bases). This CDR3 region has 13 residues. CDR1 and CDR2 from the germline V gene are KGHSH and LQKENI. V was shortened by 3 bases and J by 4 bases, with 9 bases between the two germline ends. CDR3 nucleotides: TGTGCCAGCTCACCCGGCGACAGCACTGAAGCTTTCTTT. Protein: CASSPGDSTEAFF.

The chain employs TRBV6-1 and TRBJ2-2, with TRBD2 as a possible D gene (6 bases). The CDR3 spans 15 residues. V lost 4 bases, J lost 0 bases, and 9 bases lay in between. The germline CDR1 and CDR2 sequences are MNHNS and SASEGT. CDR3 sequence: CASSVASANTGELFF. The CDR3 coding sequence is TGTGCCAGCAGTGTCGCTAGCGCGAACACCGGGGAGCTGTTTTTT.

The chain has TRBV28 and TRBJ1-3; D perhaps matches TRBD1 (6 bases). Germline V gene data show CDR1 as MDHEN and CDR2 as SYDVKM. This CDR3 has 16 amino acids. V gave up 7 bases and J gave up 0 bases, with 16 bases separating them. The CDR3 loop is CASNRRTAYSGNTIYF. In nucleotides, the CDR3 is TGTGCCAGCAATCGGCGGACAGCTTACTCTGGAAACACCATATATTTT.

V and J are TRBV6-1 and TRBJ1-5, with unresolved D. The germline V gene has CDR1 MNHNS and CDR2 SASEGT. This CDR3 has 13 residues. The V gene lost 4 bases and the J gene lost 2 bases, with 6 bases spanning the gap. This CDR3 is CASSAVGNQPQHF. The CDR3 bases are TGTGCCAGCAGTGCGGTAGGCAATCAGCCCCAGCATTTT.

For the CDR3, the DNA is TGTGCCAGCAGTAGGACAGGGGACAATCAGCCCCAGCATTTT. It encodes CASSRTGDNQPQHF. The chain joins TRBV6-5 to TRBJ1-5; TRBD1 matches at 9 bases. The CDR3 is 14 residues long. V lost 5 bases to trimming and J lost 3 bases; unmatched junction nucleotides: 2. The germline V gene has CDR1 MNHEY and CDR2 SVGAGI.

The chain carries TRBV11-2 and TRBJ2-5; 11 bases fit TRBD2. The CDR3 totals 16 residues. Germline V gives CDR1 SGHAT, CDR2 FQNNGV. V lost 1 base to trimming and J lost 4 bases; unmatched junction nucleotides: 5. CDR3 amino acids: CASSLVTSGGGETQYF. In DNA form, the CDR3 reads TGTGCCAGCAGCTTAGTTACTAGCGGGGGTGGAGAGACCCAGTACTTC.

This rearrangement joins TRBV9 to TRBJ2-5; TRBD2 matches 13 bases. The length of the CDR3 is 16 residues. J was trimmed by 4 bases and V by 4 bases; bases with no gene match: 7. CDR1 and CDR2 (germline): SGDLS, YYNGEE. The CDR3 reads CASSNGLAGVGETQYF. CDR3 sequence (DNA): TGTGCCAGCAGCAACGGACTAGCGGGAGTAGGAGAGACCCAGTACTTC. The full variable domain, in which reference TRBV9 and TRBJ2-5 provide the parts outside the CDR3, is DSGVTQTPKHLITATGQRVTLRCSPRSGDLSVYWYQQSLDQGLQFLIQYYNGEERAKGNILERFSAQQFPDLHSELNLSSLELGDSALYFCASSNGLAGVGETQYFGPGTRLLVL.

This clone was observed a few times. This sequence joins TRBV5-1 and TRBJ1-6; TRBD1 is a possible D gene (5 bases). CDR1 is SGHRS and CDR2 is YFSETQ in the germline V gene. Trimming shortened V by 5 bases and J by 8 bases, and 17 bases separated the two germline ends. CDR3 length: 15 amino acids. The CDR3 DNA sequence: TGCGCCAGCAGGCTTGTGGGGAGGGGAGATTCACCCCTCCACTTT. Translating it yields CASRLVGRGDSPLHF.

This clone showed up just a few times. The V call is TRBV25-1, the J call TRBJ2-7; a possible D gene is TRBD1 (5 bases). This CDR3 spans 12 amino acids. Germline V CDR1 and CDR2: MGHDK, SYGVNS. Trimming took 4 bases from V and 5 from J, leaving 9 bases between them. CDR3: CASSGRRDEQYF. As DNA, the CDR3 is TGTGCCAGCAGTGGCCGCAGGGACGAGCAGTACTTC.

The chain links TRBV6-1 to TRBJ1-5; no clear D gene. Between the trimmed V and J ends, which lost 9 bases and 5 bases, there was a span of 14 bases. Germline V gene lookup returns CDR1 MNHNS and CDR2 SASEGT. There are 13 residues in the CDR3. The CDR3 protein is CASSGQYHQPQHF. In DNA form, the CDR3 reads TGTGCCAGTTCAGGCCAGTATCATCAGCCCCAGCATTTT.

The rearrangement joins TRBV30 to TRBJ2-3; D uncertain. Trimming stripped 2 bases from V and 7 bases from J, with 7 bases between. CDR1 and CDR2 from the germline V gene are GTSNPN and SVGIG (reference sequence). There are 11 residues in the CDR3. DNA of the CDR3: TGTGCCTGGAGTCTCCGTCATACGCAGTATTTT. It encodes CAWSLRHTQYF.

The chain carries TRBV11-3 and TRBJ2-7, with no clear D. This CDR3 spans 13 amino acids. The germline CDR1 and CDR2 sequences are SGHNT and YENEEA. V gave up 5 bases and J gave up 3 bases, with 11 bases separating them. CDR3 sequence: CASSLESIYEQYF. CDR3 sequence (DNA): TGTGCCAGCAGCCTCGAGTCTATCTACGAGCAGTACTTC.

The CDR3 spells CASSQEDSHYGYTF. For the CDR3, the DNA is TGTGCCAGCAGCCAAGAAGACAGCCACTATGGCTACACCTTC. The genes are TRBV4-2 and TRBJ1-2; TRBD1 might be the D (5 bases). V was trimmed by 0 bases and J by 3 bases, leaving 8 bases between them. The length of the CDR3 is 14 residues. Germline CDR1 LGHNA, CDR2 YNFKEQ.

The chain is built from TRBV9 and TRBJ1-2, with D possibly being TRBD1 (5 bases). CDR1 and CDR2 (germline): SGDLS, YYNGEE. This CDR3 is built from 12 residues. Trimming took off 3 bases at V and 8 bases at J, with 11 bases between the two ends. The CDR3: CASSETAHGYTF. CDR3 coding DNA: TGTGCCAGCAGCGAGACAGCCCACGGCTACACCTTC.

The rearrangement uses TRBV14 and TRBJ1-4, with 7 bases that match TRBD1. CDR1 is SGHDN and CDR2 is FVKESK in the germline V gene. The junction had 7 bases not matched to a gene; V was cut back by 1 base and J by 8 bases. The CDR3 runs 15 residues. CDR3 DNA: TGTGCCAGCAGCCAAGTCACAGGGGTTGGAGAAAAACTGTTTTTT. This encodes CASSQVTGVGEKLFF.

This chain connects TRBV19 to TRBJ2-7; TRBD2 matches at 7 bases. V was clipped by 3 bases and J by 6 bases; unmatched bases: 11. This CDR3 has 15 residues. Germline V CDR1 and CDR2: LNHDA, SQIVND (reference sequence). In DNA form, the CDR3 reads TGTGCCAGTAGTATCGCATTGGGAGGGTTCGGCGAGCAGTACTTC. It encodes CASSIALGGFGEQYF.